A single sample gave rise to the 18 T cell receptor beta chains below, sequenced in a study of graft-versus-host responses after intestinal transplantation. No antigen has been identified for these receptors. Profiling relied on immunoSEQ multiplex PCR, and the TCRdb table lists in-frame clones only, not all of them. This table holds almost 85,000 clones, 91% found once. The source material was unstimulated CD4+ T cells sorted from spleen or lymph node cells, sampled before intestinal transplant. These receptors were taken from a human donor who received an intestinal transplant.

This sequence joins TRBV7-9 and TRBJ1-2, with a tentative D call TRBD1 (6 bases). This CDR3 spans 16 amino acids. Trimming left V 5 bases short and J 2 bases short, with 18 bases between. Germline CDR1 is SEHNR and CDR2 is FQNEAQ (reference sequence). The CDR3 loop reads CASSHQGLRENYGYTF. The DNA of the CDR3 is TGTGCCAGCAGCCACCAGGGGCTGAGAGAAAACTATGGCTACACCTTC.

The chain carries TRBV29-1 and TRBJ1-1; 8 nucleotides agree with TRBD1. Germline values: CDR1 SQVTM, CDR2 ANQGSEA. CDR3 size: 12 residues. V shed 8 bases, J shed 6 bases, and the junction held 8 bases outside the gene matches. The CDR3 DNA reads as TGCAGCACCCAGGGGGCGTGGGCTGAAGCTTTCTTT. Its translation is CSTQGAWAEAFF. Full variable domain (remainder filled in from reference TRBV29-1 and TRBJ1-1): SAVISQKPSRDICQRGTSLTIQCQVDSQVTMMFWYRQQPGQSLTLIATANQGSEATYESGFVIDKFPISRPNLTFSTLTVSNMSPEDSSIYLCSTQGAWAEAFFGQGTRLTVV.

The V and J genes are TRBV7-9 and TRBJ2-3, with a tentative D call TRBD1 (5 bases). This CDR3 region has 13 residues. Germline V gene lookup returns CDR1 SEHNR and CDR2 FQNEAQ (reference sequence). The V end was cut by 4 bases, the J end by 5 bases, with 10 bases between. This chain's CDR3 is CASSSQGGDTQYF. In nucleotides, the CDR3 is TGTGCCAGCAGCTCCCAGGGTGGAGATACGCAGTATTTT.

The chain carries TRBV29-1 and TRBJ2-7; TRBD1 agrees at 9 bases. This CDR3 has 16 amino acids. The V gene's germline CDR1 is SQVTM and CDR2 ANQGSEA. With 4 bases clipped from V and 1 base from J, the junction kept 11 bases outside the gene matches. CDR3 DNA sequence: TGCAGCGTTGGAAGACCGGGACAGGGAAGTTCCTACGAGCAGTACTTC. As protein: CSVGRPGQGSSYEQYF.

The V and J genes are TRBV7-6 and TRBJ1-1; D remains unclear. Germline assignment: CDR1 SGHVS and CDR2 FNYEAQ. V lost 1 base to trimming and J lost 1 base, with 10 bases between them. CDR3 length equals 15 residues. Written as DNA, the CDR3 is TGTGCCAGCAGCTTAGTAGTAGGAGCGAACACTGAAGCTTTCTTT. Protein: CASSLVVGANTEAFF.

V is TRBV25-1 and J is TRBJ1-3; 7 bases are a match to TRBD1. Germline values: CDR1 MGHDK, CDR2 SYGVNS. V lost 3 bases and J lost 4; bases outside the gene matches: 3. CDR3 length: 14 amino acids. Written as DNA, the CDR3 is TGTGCCAGCAGTGATCCGGGACAGGGAAACACCATATATTTT. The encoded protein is CASSDPGQGNTIYF.

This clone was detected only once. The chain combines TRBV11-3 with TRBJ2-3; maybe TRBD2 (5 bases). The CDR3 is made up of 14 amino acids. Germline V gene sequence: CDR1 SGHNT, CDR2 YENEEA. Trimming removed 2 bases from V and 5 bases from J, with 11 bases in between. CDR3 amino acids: CASSLKGRGDTQYF. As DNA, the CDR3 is TGTGCCAGCAGCTTAAAAGGCCGGGGAGATACGCAGTATTTT. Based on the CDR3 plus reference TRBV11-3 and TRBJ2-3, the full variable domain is EAGVVQSPRYKIIEKKQPVAFWCNPISGHNTLYWYLQNLGQGPELLIRYENEEAVDDSQLPKDRFSAERLKGVDSTLKIQPAELGDSAVYLCASSLKGRGDTQYFGPGTRLTVL.

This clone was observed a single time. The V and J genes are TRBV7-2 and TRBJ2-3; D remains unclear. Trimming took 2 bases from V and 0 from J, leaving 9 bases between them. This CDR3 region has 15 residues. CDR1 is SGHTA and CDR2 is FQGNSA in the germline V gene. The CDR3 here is CASSLSAVSTDTQYF. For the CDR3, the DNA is TGTGCCAGCAGCTTATCGGCGGTGAGCACAGATACGCAGTATTTT.

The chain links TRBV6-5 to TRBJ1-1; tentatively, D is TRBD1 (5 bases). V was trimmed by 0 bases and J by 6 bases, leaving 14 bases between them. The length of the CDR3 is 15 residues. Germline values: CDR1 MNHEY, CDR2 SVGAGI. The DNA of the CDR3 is TGTGCCAGCAGTTACTCGTTGGCGGGGCCCGCTGAAGCTTTCTTT. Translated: CASSYSLAGPAEAFF.

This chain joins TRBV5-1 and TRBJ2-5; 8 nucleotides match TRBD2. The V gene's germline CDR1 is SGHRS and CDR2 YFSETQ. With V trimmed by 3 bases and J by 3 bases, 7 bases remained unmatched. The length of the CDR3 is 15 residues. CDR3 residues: CASSYPGLGEETQYF. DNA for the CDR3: TGCGCCAGCAGCTATCCGGGACTAGGTGAAGAGACCCAGTACTTC.

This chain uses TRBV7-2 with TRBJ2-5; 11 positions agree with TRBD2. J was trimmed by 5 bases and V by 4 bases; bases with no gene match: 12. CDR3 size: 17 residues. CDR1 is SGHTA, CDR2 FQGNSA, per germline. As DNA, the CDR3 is TGTGCCAGCAGCTCACGCCTCGTAGCGGGGGGGCGGGAGACCCAGTACTTC. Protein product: CASSSRLVAGGRETQYF. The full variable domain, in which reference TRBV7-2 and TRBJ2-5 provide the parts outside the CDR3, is GAGVSQSPSNKVTEKGKDVELRCDPISGHTALYWYRQSLGQGLEFLIYFQGNSAPDKSGLPSDRFSAERTGGSVSTLTIQRTQQEDSAVYLCASSSRLVAGGRETQYFGPGTRLLVL.

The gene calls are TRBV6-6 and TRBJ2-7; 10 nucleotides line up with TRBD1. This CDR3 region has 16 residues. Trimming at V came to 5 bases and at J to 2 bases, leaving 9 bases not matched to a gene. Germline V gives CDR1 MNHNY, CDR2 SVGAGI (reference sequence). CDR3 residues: CASSKGDRGNAYEQYF. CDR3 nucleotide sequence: TGTGCCAGCAGTAAAGGGGACAGGGGAAACGCCTACGAGCAGTACTTC.

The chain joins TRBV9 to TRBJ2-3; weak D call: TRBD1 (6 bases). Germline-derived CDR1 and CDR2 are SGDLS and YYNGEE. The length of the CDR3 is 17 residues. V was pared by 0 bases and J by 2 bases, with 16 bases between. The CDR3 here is CASSVAWWQGSTDTQYF. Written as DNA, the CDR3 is TGTGCCAGCAGCGTAGCATGGTGGCAGGGGTCCACAGATACGCAGTATTTT.

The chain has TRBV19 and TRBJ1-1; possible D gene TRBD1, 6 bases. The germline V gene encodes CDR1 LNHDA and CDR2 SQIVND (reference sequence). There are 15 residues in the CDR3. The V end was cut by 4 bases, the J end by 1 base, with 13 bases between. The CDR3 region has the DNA TGTGCCAGTAGTACGGCCAGGGGCTGGAACACTGAAGCTTTCTTT. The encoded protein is CASSTARGWNTEAFF.

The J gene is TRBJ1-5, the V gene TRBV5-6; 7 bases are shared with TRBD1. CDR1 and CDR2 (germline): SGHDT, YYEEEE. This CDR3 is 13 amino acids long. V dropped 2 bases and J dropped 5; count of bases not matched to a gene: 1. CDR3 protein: CASSLGQDQPQHF. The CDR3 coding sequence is TGTGCCAGCAGCTTAGGACAGGATCAGCCCCAGCATTTT.

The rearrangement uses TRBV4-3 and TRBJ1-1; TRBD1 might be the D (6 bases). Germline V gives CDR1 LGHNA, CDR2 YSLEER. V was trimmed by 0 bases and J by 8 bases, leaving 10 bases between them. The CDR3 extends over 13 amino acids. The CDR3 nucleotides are TGCGCCAGCAGCCAAGATCCCGACAGGGAAGCTTTCTTT. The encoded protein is CASSQDPDREAFF.

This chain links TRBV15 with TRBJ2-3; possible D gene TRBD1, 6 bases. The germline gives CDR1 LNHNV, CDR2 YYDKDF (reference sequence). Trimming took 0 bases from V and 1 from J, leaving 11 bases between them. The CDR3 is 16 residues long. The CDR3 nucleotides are TGTGCCACCAGCAGAGATTTACAGGGAGGCACAGATACGCAGTATTTT. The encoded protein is CATSRDLQGGTDTQYF.

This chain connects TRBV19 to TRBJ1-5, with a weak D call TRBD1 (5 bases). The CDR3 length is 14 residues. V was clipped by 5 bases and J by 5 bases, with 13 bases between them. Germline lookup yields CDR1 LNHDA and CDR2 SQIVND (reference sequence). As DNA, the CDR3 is TGTGCCAGTAGTTCCTGGACATCCTATCAGCCCCAGCATTTT. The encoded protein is CASSSWTSYQPQHF.